Below are 31 T cell receptor beta chains sequenced from a single sample in a study of T cells in Graves' hyperthyroidism and ophthalmopathy. The CDR3 regions of TCR beta were amplified from RNA transcripts. The TCR CDR3 was amplified in a first-round RT-PCR using the HTBI primer set. TCRdb re-analysed the multiplex PCR reads in MiXCR, keeping a single row per CDR3 protein. The sample consists of roughly 750,000 distinct CDR3 sequences, about 17% of them appearing once. Source material: blood. These receptor sequences come from a man aged 18 to 30 with Graves' hyperthyroidism.

This clonotype appeared a few times. V is TRBV12-3 or TRBV12-4 and J is TRBJ2-2, with D perhaps TRBD2 (6 bases). The CDR3 is 15 residues long. The germline V and J ends were trimmed by 2 bases and 2 bases, with 9 bases remaining between them. The CDR3: CASSLRGINTGELFF. DNA for the CDR3: TGTGCCAGCAGTTTACGCGGGATAAACACCGGGGAGCTGTTTTTT.

This clonotype was seen ten or more times. The V and J genes are TRBV19 and TRBJ1-1; D remains ambiguous. Germline CDR1 is LNHDA and CDR2 is SQIVND (reference sequence). This CDR3 region has 15 residues. V was trimmed by 3 bases and J by 0 bases, leaving 11 bases between them. The CDR3 DNA reads TGTGCCAGTAGTATTGTTCACGGCTTGAACACTGAAGCTTTCTTT. This gives the protein CASSIVHGLNTEAFF. Variable domain in full (rest from reference TRBV19 and TRBJ1-1): DGGITQSPKYLFRKEGQNVTLSCEQNLNHDAMYWYRQDPGQGLRLIYYSQIVNDFQKGDIAEGYSVSREKKESFPLTVTSAQKNPTAFYLCASSIVHGLNTEAFFGQGTRLTVV.

This clonotype was seen at least ten times. The chain links TRBV18 to TRBJ2-3; TRBD2 matches at 10 bases. Germline CDR1 is KGHSH and CDR2 is LQKENI. The ends lost 1 base at V and 2 bases at J; junction bases unmatched: 3. The CDR3 consists of 16 residues. The CDR3 DNA is TGTGCCAGCTCACCACTAGCGGGAGGAAACACAGATACGCAGTATTTT. Residues: CASSPLAGGNTDTQYF. Variable domain in full (rest from reference TRBV18 and TRBJ2-3): NAGVMQNPRHLVRRRGQEARLRCSPMKGHSHVYWYRQLPEEGLKFMVYLQKENIIDESGMPKERFSAEFPKEGPSILRIQQVVRGDSAAYFCASSPLAGGNTDTQYFGPGTRLTVL.

As for this clonotype: A much larger clone sits a single nucleotide away, making a read error possible. The chain uses TRBV11-2 and TRBJ2-7; D remains unclear. The CDR3 contains 13 residues. Looked up from germline, CDR1 is SGHAT and CDR2 is FQNNGV. CDR3: CTSSLGRRYEQYF. The CDR3, as DNA: TGTACCAGCAGCTTAGGGCGGCGCTACGAGCAGTACTTC.

This chain connects TRBV6-1 to TRBJ2-7; 10 bases agree with TRBD2. Trimming at V came to 5 bases and at J to 5 bases, leaving 9 bases not matched to a gene. Germline V gene lookup returns CDR1 MNHNS and CDR2 SASEGT. CDR3 length: 15 residues. The CDR3, as DNA: TGTGCCAGCAGTCTCGCGGCTAGCGGGAGCAACGAGCAGTACTTC. Translating it yields CASSLAASGSNEQYF.

The chain joins TRBV7-2 to TRBJ1-3, with a possible D match to TRBD1 (5 bases). Germline V gives CDR1 SGHTA, CDR2 FQGNSA. This CDR3 comprises 14 residues. Between the trimmed V and J ends, which lost 3 bases and 5 bases, there was a span of 11 bases. CDR3 amino acids: CASSFRGVRNTIYF. CDR3 DNA: TGTGCCAGCAGCTTTAGAGGGGTGCGAAACACCATATATTTT.

At least ten counts were recorded for this clonotype. The rearrangement links TRBV20-1 to TRBJ2-3; 10 bases align to TRBD2. Germline V gene sequence: CDR1 DFQATT, CDR2 SNEGSKA (reference sequence). The CDR3 runs 14 residues. J lost 7 bases, V lost 2 bases, and 6 bases had no gene match. The CDR3 spells CSARPLAGVNTQYF. CDR3 nucleotides: TGCAGTGCTAGACCCCTAGCGGGAGTGAATACGCAGTATTTT.

In this sample, this clonotype turned up many times. V gene TRBV6-2 or TRBV6-3 combines with J gene TRBJ2-5; D perhaps matches TRBD2 (6 bases). CDR3 length: 16 residues. V lost 2 bases and J 1 base, leaving 14 bases between the germline ends. Germline CDR1 MNHEY, CDR2 SVGEGT. The CDR3: CASSYPPRGFQETQYF. CDR3 nucleotide sequence: TGTGCCAGCAGTTACCCTCCTCGGGGGTTCCAAGAGACCCAGTACTTC.

This clonotype has only a few counts. This sequence joins TRBV20-1 and TRBJ1-6; 7 bases line up with TRBD1. Germline trimming cut 0 bases from V and 7 bases from J; bases unmatched to any gene: 9. Germline V lookup: CDR1 DFQATT, CDR2 SNEGSKA (reference sequence). This CDR3 contains 16 residues. The CDR3 bases are TGCAGTGCTAGAGATCGCATGACAGGGCGGAATTCACCCCTCCACTTT. Translating gives CSARDRMTGRNSPLHF.

As to this clonotype: A much larger clone is a single base away; this may be a read error. CDR3: CSASQRGTEKLSF. In nucleotides, the CDR3 is TGCAGTGCTAGTCAGCGGGGCACTGAAAAACTGTCTTTT. This rearrangement joins TRBV20-1 to TRBJ1-4, with D maybe TRBD1 (5 bases). Germline V lookup: CDR1 DFQATT, CDR2 SNEGSKA (reference sequence). The CDR3 length is 13 residues.

CDR3 sequence: CASSLNSGGGQETQYF. In nucleotides, the CDR3 is TGTGCCAGCAGCTTAAATTCGGGAGGCGGTCAAGAGACCCAGTACTTC. The chain couples TRBV7-3 to TRBJ2-5; 7 bases align to TRBD2. Looked up from germline, CDR1 is SGHTA and CDR2 is FQGTGA. Losses at the gene ends were 1 base for V and 2 bases for J; bases not matched to a gene: 7. The CDR3 is made up of 16 amino acids.

This chain links TRBV4-2 with TRBJ2-3; 7 nucleotides line up with TRBD2. The germline V gene encodes CDR1 LGHNA and CDR2 YNFKEQ. The CDR3 extends over 16 amino acids. J lost 2 bases, V lost 4 bases, and 9 bases had no gene match. Here the CDR3 reads CASSPRASGYTDTQYF. CDR3 nucleotides: TGTGCCAGCAGCCCGAGGGCTAGCGGATACACAGATACGCAGTATTTT.

The chain uses TRBV9 and TRBJ1-6; no reliable D call. The V end lost 0 bases, the J end lost 8 bases, and 9 bases lay between the germline ends. This CDR3 is 14 amino acids long. Germline V CDR1 and CDR2: SGDLS, YYNGEE. The DNA of the CDR3 is TGTGCCAGCAGCGTAGTAGGAACGGATTCACCCCTCCACTTT. Its translation is CASSVVGTDSPLHF.

This clonotype came up many times. J is TRBJ2-5 and V is TRBV2; D is possibly TRBD1 (6 bases). The CDR3 is made up of 13 amino acids. Trimming took off 6 bases at V and 0 bases at J, with 8 bases between the two ends. Looked up from germline, CDR1 is SNHLY and CDR2 is FYNNEI. The CDR3 reads CASRRGYQETQYF. In DNA, the CDR3 is TGTGCCAGCAGGAGGGGGTACCAAGAGACCCAGTACTTC.

This clonotype was observed many times. This chain's CDR3 is CASSQDWSRNYGYTF. The CDR3 DNA reads TGCGCCAGCAGCCAAGATTGGTCGCGTAACTATGGCTACACCTTC. The rearrangement joins TRBV4-1 to TRBJ1-2; D unclear. The CDR3 consists of 15 residues. V gave up 0 bases and J gave up 1 base, with 9 bases separating them. Germline CDR1 MGHRA, CDR2 YSYEKL.

This clonotype showed up just a few times. The rearrangement uses TRBV20-1 and TRBJ1-2; unclear D gene. Trimming shortened V by 0 bases and J by 4 bases, and 15 bases separated the two germline ends. The CDR3 is 15 residues long. Germline V gene data show CDR1 as DFQATT and CDR2 as SNEGSKA (reference sequence). The CDR3 bases are TGCAGTGCTAGAGATTCTTTTGGATTCCTCTATGGCTACACCTTC. Its protein product is CSARDSFGFLYGYTF.

At least ten counts were recorded for this clonotype. The rearrangement uses TRBV5-6 and TRBJ1-1; D remains ambiguous. Trimming pared 4 bases from V and 4 bases from J, leaving 11 bases between. The germline gives CDR1 SGHDT, CDR2 YYEEEE. The CDR3 contains 13 residues. CDR3 in amino acids: CASSPRSGTEAFF. As DNA, the CDR3 is TGTGCCAGCAGCCCTAGATCAGGCACTGAAGCTTTCTTT.

This clonotype was found a few times. The V call is TRBV5-1, the J call TRBJ2-2; D is uncertain. The CDR3 has 17 residues. The germline gives CDR1 SGHRS, CDR2 YFSETQ. Trimming took off 2 bases at V and 1 base at J, with 15 bases between the two ends. The CDR3 loop reads CASSFSPGRMNTGELFF. For the CDR3, the DNA is TGCGCCAGCAGCTTTAGCCCCGGACGGATGAACACCGGGGAGCTGTTTTTT.

This clonotype has ten or more counts. The chain joins TRBV7-8 to TRBJ2-7, with D unresolved. V dropped 2 bases and J dropped 3 bases, with 14 bases sitting between them. CDR1 SGHVS and CDR2 FQNEAQ come from the germline V gene. The CDR3 extends over 15 amino acids. For the CDR3, the DNA is TGTGCCAGCAGCTTAATGAGAGCCTCGGGCTACGAGCAGTACTTC. It is translated as CASSLMRASGYEQYF.

This clonotype was picked up many times. The genes are TRBV2 and TRBJ2-1; 7 bases match TRBD2. Trimming cost V 4 bases and J 0 bases; bases outside gene matches: 0. The germline V gene has CDR1 SNHLY and CDR2 FYNNEI. The CDR3 runs to 14 residues. The CDR3: CASSGTSSYNEQFF. The CDR3 DNA sequence: TGTGCCAGCAGTGGGACTAGCTCCTACAATGAGCAGTTCTTC.

This clonotype has only a few counts. The chain recombines TRBV20-1 with TRBJ2-4; 11 nucleotides align to TRBD2. The CDR3 has 18 amino acids. The V segment lost 2 bases and the J segment 2 bases; nucleotides outside the gene matches: 11. Germline CDR1 reads DFQATT; CDR2 reads SNEGSKA (reference sequence). This chain's CDR3 is CSARTLGASGRSKNIQYF. DNA for the CDR3: TGCAGTGCTAGAACCCTCGGGGCTAGCGGGAGGTCCAAAAACATTCAGTACTTC.

This clonotype was seen a handful of times. V and J are TRBV19 and TRBJ1-1; 11 nucleotides line up with TRBD1. V lost 5 bases, J lost 5 bases, and 13 bases stayed unmatched. The CDR3 extends over 17 amino acids. Germline CDR1 and CDR2: LNHDA and SQIVND (reference sequence). DNA for the CDR3: TGTGCCAGTAGTTTCCCACCCGGGACAGGGGGTAATACTGAAGCTTTCTTT. Protein sequence: CASSFPPGTGGNTEAFF.

In this sample, this clonotype turned up many times. The chain has TRBV20-1 and TRBJ1-1; D gene ambiguous. The CDR3 has 13 amino acids. The germline gives CDR1 DFQATT, CDR2 SNEGSKA (reference sequence). V shed 6 bases and J shed 7 bases, with 18 bases lying between them. Here the CDR3 reads CSAPPPSWDEAFF. CDR3 coding DNA: TGCAGTGCCCCCCCTCCGTCCTGGGATGAAGCTTTCTTT.

This clonotype was seen many times. The chain links TRBV28 to TRBJ2-7; 10 nucleotides agree with TRBD1. CDR1 and CDR2 from the germline V gene are MDHEN and SYDVKM. The CDR3 has 16 residues. The V segment lost 4 bases and the J segment 3 bases; nucleotides outside the gene matches: 9. The CDR3 loop is CASSSMGQGRIYEQYF. DNA for the CDR3: TGTGCCAGCAGTTCCATGGGACAGGGGAGGATCTACGAGCAGTACTTC.

The chain links TRBV3-1 to TRBJ1-6; a possible D gene is TRBD1 (6 bases). Germline loops: CDR1 LGHDT, CDR2 YNNKEL (reference sequence). Trimming removed 4 bases from V and 14 bases from J, with 18 bases in between. The CDR3 is made up of 14 amino acids. CDR3 in DNA: TGTGCCAGCAGCCCTTCGGTGGGGGCCGGAACCCTCCACTTT. This sequence encodes CASSPSVGAGTLHF.

The sample holds a few counts of this clonotype. The rearrangement uses TRBV19 and TRBJ2-7, with 10 bases matching TRBD2. The CDR3 extends over 15 amino acids. V lost 1 base to trimming and J lost 3 bases; unmatched junction nucleotides: 3. CDR1 and CDR2 from the germline V gene are LNHDA and SQIVND (reference sequence). The CDR3 sequence: CASSIALAGDYEQYF. Here the CDR3 DNA reads TGTGCCAGTAGTATAGCCCTAGCGGGAGACTACGAGCAGTACTTC.

This clonotype was observed at least ten times. The V call is TRBV2, the J call TRBJ1-5, with a tentative D call TRBD1 (5 bases). Deletions cut 6 bases from V and 6 bases from J, with 15 bases between. CDR3 size: 14 residues. Germline V gene sequence: CDR1 SNHLY, CDR2 FYNNEI. CDR3 region: CASRLGGDSQPQHF. In DNA, the CDR3 is TGTGCCAGCAGGCTAGGCGGGGACTCTCAGCCCCAGCATTTT.

This clonotype was counted ten times or more. This sequence joins TRBV2 and TRBJ1-1, with D possibly TRBD1 on 6 matching bases. Trimming removed 8 bases from V and 4 bases from J, with 14 bases in between. In germline, CDR1 is SNHLY, CDR2 FYNNEI. This CDR3 has 13 amino acids. CDR3 DNA: TGTGCCAGCCGGATCCAGGGGCCCACTGAAGCTTTCTTT. Translation: CASRIQGPTEAFF. Using reference TRBV2 and TRBJ1-1 for the parts outside the CDR3, the full variable domain is EPEVTQTPSHQVTQMGQEVILRCVPISNHLYFYWYRQILGQKVEFLVSFYNNEISEKSEIFDDQFSVERPDGSNFTLKIRSTKLEDSAMYFCASRIQGPTEAFFGQGTRLTVV.

The chain couples TRBV3-1 to TRBJ2-6; no clear D gene. V was trimmed by 1 base and J by 0 bases, leaving 7 bases between them. This CDR3 is built from 16 residues. The V gene's germline CDR1 is LGHDT and CDR2 YNNKEL (reference sequence). The CDR3 nucleotides are TGTGCCAGCAGCCAAGCCCAAACCTCTGGGGCCAACGTCCTGACTTTC. Translated: CASSQAQTSGANVLTF. Complete variable domain (other parts from reference TRBV3-1 and TRBJ2-6): DTAVSQTPKYLVTQMGNDKSIKCEQNLGHDTMYWYKQDSKKFLKIMFSYNNKELIINETVPNRFSPKSPDKAHLNLHINSLELGDSAVYFCASSQAQTSGANVLTFGAGSRLTVL.

As DNA, the CDR3 is TGTGCCAGCAGTTACTTTGCGGGAGAGTACGAGCAGTACTTC. Translated, it gives CASSYFAGEYEQYF. The chain combines TRBV6-5 with TRBJ2-7; the match to TRBD2 covers 7 bases. Germline trimming cut 1 base from V and 4 bases from J; bases unmatched to any gene: 4. The CDR3 is 14 residues long. The germline V gene has CDR1 MNHEY and CDR2 SVGAGI.

Many counts were recorded for this clonotype. J is TRBJ1-1 and V is TRBV20-1; 8 bases are a match to TRBD1. CDR1 is DFQATT and CDR2 is SNEGSKA in the germline V gene (reference sequence). The CDR3 contains 18 residues. V was clipped by 3 bases and J by 4 bases; unmatched bases: 19. The CDR3 nucleotides are TGCAGTGCTAGGGGGGGCTCCGGCGACAGGGGTGCAGGCACTGAAGCTTTCTTT. It codes for CSARGGSGDRGAGTEAFF.